The clone carrying this T cell receptor (beta chain) appeared a single time. The CDR3 contains 15 residues. Trimming took 4 bases from V and 9 from J; bases not matched to a gene: 14. Per germline, CDR1 SGHNT and CDR2 YYREEE (reference sequence). Generated by immunoSEQ multiplex PCR, the TCRdb table keeps only in-frame clones and is missing some. The profile shows over 1.4 million clones, roughly 96% of them singletons. The data belong to a study of shared clonotypes between healthy human individuals. The material sequenced was naive CD4+ T cells sorted from blood. Subset in this sample: CD45RA+ positively selected. The TCR sequence derives from a man younger than 40 in good health. The chain employs TRBV5-4 and TRBJ2-7; 9 positions agree with TRBD1. Here the CDR3 reads CASSISGTGTLGQYF. The CDR3 nucleotides read TGTGCCAGCAGCATATCCGGGACAGGGACCCTGGGGCAGTACTTC.